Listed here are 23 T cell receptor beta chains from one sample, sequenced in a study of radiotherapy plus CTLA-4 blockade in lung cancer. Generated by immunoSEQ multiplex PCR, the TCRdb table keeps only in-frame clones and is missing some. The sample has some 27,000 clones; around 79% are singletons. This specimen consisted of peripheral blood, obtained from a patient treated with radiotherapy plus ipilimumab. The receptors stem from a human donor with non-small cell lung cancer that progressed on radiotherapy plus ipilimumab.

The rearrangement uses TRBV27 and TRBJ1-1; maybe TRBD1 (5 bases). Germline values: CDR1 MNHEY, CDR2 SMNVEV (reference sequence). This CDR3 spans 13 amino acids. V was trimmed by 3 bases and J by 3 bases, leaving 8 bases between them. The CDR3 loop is CASSLTEYTEAFF. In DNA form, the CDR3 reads TGTGCCAGCAGTTTGACAGAATACACTGAAGCTTTCTTT.

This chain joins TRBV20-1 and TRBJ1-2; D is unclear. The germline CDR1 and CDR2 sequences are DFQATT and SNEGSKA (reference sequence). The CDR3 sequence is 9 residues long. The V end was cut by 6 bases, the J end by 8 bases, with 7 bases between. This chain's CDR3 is CSAGGGYTF. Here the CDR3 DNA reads TGCAGTGCCGGAGGGGGCTACACCTTC.

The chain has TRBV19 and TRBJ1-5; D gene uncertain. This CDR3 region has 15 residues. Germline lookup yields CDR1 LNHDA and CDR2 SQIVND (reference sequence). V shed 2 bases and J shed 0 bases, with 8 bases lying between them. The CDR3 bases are TGTGCCAGTAGTATAAACAGCTATAGCAATCAGCCCCAGCATTTT. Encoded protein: CASSINSYSNQPQHF.

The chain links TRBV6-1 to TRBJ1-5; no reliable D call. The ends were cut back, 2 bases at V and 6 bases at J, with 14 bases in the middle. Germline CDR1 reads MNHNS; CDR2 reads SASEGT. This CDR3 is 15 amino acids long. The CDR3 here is CASSERSSRAQPQHF. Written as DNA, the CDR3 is TGTGCCAGCAGTGAAAGGTCCTCAAGGGCTCAGCCCCAGCATTTT.

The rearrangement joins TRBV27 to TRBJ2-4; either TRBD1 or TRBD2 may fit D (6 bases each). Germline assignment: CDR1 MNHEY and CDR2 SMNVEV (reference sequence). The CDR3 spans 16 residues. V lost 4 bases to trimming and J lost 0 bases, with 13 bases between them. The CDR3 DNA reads TGTGCCAGCAGTTACAGGGCGGGACTAGCCAAAAACATTCAGTACTTC. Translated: CASSYRAGLAKNIQYF.

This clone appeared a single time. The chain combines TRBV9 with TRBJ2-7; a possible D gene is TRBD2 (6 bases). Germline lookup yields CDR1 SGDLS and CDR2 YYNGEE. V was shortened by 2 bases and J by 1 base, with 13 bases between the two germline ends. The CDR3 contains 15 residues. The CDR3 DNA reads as TGTGCCAGCAGCGTCTGGGGGGACGGTTCCTACGAGCAGTACTTC. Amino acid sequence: CASSVWGDGSYEQYF. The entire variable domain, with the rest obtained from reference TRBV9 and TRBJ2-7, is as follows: DSGVTQTPKHLITATGQRVTLRCSPRSGDLSVYWYQQSLDQGLQFLIQYYNGEERAKGNILERFSAQQFPDLHSELNLSSLELGDSALYFCASSVWGDGSYEQYFGPGTRLTVT.

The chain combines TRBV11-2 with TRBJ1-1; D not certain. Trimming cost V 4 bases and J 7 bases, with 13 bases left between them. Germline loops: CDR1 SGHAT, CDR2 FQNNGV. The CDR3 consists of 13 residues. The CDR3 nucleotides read TGTGCCAGCAGCTCCTACCCATCGAATGAAGCTTTCTTT. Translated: CASSSYPSNEAFF.

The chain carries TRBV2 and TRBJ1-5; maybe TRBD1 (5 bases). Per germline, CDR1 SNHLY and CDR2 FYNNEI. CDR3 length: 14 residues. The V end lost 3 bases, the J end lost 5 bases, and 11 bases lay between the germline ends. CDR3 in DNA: TGTGCCAGCAGTGACCGGGTCAGGGATCAGCCCCAGCATTTT. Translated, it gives CASSDRVRDQPQHF.

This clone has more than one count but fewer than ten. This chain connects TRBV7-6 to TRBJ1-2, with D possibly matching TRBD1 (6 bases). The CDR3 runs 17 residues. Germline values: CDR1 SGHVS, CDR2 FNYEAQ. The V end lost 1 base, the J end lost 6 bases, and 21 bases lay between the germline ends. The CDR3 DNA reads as TGTGCCAGCAGCTTAGGAGCATCCGGAGGGGGGGGTAATGGCTACACCTTC. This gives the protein CASSLGASGGGGNGYTF.

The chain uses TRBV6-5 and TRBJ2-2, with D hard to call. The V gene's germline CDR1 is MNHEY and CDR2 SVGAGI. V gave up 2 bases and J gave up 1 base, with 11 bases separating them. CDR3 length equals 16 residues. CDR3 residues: CASSYASQENTGELFF. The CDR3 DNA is TGTGCCAGCAGTTACGCTAGTCAGGAGAACACCGGGGAGCTGTTTTTT.

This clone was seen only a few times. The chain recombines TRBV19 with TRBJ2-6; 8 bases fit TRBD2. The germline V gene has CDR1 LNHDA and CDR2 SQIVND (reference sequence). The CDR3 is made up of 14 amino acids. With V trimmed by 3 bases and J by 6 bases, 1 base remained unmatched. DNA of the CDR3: TGTGCCAGTAGTATTAGCGGGGCGGCCAACGTCCTGACTTTC. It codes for CASSISGAANVLTF.

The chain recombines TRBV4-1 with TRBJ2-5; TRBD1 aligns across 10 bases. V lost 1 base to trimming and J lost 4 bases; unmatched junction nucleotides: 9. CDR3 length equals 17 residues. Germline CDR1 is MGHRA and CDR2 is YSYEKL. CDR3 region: CASSQAGQGYGGETQYF. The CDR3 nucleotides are TGCGCCAGCAGCCAAGCGGGACAGGGGTACGGGGGAGAGACCCAGTACTTC.

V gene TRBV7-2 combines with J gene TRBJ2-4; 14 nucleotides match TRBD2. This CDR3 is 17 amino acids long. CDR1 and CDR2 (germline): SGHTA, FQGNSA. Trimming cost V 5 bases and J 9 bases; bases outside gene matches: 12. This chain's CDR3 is CASSLGTSGGKGGIQYF. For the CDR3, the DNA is TGTGCCAGCAGCCTTGGGACTAGCGGGGGCAAGGGAGGCATTCAGTACTTC.

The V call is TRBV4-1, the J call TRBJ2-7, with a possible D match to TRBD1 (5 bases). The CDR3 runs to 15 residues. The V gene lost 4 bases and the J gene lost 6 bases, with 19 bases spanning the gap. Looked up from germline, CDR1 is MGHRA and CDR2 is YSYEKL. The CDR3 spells CASSPAGRAVGEQYF. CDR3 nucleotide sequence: TGCGCCAGCAGCCCCGCCGGCAGGGCAGTGGGCGAGCAGTACTTC.

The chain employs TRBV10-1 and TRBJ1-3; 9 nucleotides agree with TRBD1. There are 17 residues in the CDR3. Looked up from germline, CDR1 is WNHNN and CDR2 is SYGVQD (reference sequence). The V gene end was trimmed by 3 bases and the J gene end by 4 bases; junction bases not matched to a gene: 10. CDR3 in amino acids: CASSDFRTGDGGNTIYF. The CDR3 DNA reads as TGCGCCAGCAGTGACTTTCGGACAGGGGATGGAGGAAACACCATATATTTT.

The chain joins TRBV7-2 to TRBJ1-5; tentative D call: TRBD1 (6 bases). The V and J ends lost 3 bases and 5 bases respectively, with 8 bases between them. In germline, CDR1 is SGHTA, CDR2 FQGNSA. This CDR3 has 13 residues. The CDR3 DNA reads TGTGCCAGCAGCTTTAAGGGGGATCAGCCCCAGCATTTT. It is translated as CASSFKGDQPQHF. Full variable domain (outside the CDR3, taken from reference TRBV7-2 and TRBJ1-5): GAGVSQSPSNKVTEKGKDVELRCDPISGHTALYWYRQSLGQGLEFLIYFQGNSAPDKSGLPSDRFSAERTGGSVSTLTIQRTQQEDSAVYLCASSFKGDQPQHFGDGTRLSIL.

The CDR3 region is CASSPAGESYEQYF. CDR3 in DNA: TGTGCCAGCAGCCCAGCGGGGGAGTCCTACGAGCAGTACTTC. The genes are TRBV7-6 and TRBJ2-7, with 8 bases lining up with TRBD2. This CDR3 contains 14 residues. Germline CDR1 reads SGHVS; CDR2 reads FNYEAQ. V shed 5 bases and J 1 base; nucleotides not matched to a gene: 4.

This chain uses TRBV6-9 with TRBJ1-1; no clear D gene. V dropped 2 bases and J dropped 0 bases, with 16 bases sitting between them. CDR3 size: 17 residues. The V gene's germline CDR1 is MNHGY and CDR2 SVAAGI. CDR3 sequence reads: CASSYPPPQELNTEAFF. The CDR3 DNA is TGTGCCAGCAGTTATCCTCCCCCGCAGGAGCTGAACACTGAAGCTTTCTTT.

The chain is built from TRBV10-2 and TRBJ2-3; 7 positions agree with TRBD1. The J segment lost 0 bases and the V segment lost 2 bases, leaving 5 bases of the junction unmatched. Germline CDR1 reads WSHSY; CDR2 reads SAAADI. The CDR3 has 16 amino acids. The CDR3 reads CASSEDRATSTDTQYF. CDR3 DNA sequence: TGCGCCAGCAGTGAGGACAGGGCTACTAGCACAGATACGCAGTATTTT.

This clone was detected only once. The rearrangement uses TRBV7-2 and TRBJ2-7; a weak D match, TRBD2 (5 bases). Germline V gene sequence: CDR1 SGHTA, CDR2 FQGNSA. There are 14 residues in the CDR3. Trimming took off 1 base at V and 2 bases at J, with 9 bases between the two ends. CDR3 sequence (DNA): TGTGCCAGCAGCTTAGGGTACGGGACCTACGAGCAGTACTTC. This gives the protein CASSLGYGTYEQYF.

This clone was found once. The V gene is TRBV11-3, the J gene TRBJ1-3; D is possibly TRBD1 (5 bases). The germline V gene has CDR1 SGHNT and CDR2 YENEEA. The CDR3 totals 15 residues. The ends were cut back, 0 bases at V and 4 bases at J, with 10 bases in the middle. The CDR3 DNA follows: TGTGCCAGCAGCTTAGAGGGGCGCCCGGGAAACACCATATATTTT. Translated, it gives CASSLEGRPGNTIYF.

Here the CDR3 DNA reads TGTGCCAGCAGTTCGGTTGCAACTAATGAAAAACTGTTTTTT. Translated, it gives CASSSVATNEKLFF. The rearrangement joins TRBV6-6 to TRBJ1-4; D not certain. With 4 bases removed from V and 0 bases from J, the gap between germline ends came to 6 bases. The CDR3 spans 14 residues. Looked up from germline, CDR1 is MNHNY and CDR2 is SVGAGI (reference sequence).

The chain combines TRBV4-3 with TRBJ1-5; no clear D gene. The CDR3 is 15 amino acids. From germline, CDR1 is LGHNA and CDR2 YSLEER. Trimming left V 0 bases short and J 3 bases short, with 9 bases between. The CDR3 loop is CASSQDASTNQPQHF. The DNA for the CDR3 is TGCGCCAGCAGCCAAGATGCCTCGACCAATCAGCCCCAGCATTTT.